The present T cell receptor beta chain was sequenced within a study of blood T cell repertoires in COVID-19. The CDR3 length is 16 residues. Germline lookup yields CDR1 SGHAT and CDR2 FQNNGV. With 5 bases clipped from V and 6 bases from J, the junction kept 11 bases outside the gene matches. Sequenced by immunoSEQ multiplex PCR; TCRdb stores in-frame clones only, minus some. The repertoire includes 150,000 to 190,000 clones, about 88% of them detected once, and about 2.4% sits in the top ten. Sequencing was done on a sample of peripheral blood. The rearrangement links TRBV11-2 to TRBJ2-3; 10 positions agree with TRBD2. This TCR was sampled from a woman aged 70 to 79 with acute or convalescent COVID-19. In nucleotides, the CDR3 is TGTGCCAGCAGCCCCCGGAGCGGGGGGGCATATGATACGCAGTATTTT. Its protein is CASSPRSGGAYDTQYF.